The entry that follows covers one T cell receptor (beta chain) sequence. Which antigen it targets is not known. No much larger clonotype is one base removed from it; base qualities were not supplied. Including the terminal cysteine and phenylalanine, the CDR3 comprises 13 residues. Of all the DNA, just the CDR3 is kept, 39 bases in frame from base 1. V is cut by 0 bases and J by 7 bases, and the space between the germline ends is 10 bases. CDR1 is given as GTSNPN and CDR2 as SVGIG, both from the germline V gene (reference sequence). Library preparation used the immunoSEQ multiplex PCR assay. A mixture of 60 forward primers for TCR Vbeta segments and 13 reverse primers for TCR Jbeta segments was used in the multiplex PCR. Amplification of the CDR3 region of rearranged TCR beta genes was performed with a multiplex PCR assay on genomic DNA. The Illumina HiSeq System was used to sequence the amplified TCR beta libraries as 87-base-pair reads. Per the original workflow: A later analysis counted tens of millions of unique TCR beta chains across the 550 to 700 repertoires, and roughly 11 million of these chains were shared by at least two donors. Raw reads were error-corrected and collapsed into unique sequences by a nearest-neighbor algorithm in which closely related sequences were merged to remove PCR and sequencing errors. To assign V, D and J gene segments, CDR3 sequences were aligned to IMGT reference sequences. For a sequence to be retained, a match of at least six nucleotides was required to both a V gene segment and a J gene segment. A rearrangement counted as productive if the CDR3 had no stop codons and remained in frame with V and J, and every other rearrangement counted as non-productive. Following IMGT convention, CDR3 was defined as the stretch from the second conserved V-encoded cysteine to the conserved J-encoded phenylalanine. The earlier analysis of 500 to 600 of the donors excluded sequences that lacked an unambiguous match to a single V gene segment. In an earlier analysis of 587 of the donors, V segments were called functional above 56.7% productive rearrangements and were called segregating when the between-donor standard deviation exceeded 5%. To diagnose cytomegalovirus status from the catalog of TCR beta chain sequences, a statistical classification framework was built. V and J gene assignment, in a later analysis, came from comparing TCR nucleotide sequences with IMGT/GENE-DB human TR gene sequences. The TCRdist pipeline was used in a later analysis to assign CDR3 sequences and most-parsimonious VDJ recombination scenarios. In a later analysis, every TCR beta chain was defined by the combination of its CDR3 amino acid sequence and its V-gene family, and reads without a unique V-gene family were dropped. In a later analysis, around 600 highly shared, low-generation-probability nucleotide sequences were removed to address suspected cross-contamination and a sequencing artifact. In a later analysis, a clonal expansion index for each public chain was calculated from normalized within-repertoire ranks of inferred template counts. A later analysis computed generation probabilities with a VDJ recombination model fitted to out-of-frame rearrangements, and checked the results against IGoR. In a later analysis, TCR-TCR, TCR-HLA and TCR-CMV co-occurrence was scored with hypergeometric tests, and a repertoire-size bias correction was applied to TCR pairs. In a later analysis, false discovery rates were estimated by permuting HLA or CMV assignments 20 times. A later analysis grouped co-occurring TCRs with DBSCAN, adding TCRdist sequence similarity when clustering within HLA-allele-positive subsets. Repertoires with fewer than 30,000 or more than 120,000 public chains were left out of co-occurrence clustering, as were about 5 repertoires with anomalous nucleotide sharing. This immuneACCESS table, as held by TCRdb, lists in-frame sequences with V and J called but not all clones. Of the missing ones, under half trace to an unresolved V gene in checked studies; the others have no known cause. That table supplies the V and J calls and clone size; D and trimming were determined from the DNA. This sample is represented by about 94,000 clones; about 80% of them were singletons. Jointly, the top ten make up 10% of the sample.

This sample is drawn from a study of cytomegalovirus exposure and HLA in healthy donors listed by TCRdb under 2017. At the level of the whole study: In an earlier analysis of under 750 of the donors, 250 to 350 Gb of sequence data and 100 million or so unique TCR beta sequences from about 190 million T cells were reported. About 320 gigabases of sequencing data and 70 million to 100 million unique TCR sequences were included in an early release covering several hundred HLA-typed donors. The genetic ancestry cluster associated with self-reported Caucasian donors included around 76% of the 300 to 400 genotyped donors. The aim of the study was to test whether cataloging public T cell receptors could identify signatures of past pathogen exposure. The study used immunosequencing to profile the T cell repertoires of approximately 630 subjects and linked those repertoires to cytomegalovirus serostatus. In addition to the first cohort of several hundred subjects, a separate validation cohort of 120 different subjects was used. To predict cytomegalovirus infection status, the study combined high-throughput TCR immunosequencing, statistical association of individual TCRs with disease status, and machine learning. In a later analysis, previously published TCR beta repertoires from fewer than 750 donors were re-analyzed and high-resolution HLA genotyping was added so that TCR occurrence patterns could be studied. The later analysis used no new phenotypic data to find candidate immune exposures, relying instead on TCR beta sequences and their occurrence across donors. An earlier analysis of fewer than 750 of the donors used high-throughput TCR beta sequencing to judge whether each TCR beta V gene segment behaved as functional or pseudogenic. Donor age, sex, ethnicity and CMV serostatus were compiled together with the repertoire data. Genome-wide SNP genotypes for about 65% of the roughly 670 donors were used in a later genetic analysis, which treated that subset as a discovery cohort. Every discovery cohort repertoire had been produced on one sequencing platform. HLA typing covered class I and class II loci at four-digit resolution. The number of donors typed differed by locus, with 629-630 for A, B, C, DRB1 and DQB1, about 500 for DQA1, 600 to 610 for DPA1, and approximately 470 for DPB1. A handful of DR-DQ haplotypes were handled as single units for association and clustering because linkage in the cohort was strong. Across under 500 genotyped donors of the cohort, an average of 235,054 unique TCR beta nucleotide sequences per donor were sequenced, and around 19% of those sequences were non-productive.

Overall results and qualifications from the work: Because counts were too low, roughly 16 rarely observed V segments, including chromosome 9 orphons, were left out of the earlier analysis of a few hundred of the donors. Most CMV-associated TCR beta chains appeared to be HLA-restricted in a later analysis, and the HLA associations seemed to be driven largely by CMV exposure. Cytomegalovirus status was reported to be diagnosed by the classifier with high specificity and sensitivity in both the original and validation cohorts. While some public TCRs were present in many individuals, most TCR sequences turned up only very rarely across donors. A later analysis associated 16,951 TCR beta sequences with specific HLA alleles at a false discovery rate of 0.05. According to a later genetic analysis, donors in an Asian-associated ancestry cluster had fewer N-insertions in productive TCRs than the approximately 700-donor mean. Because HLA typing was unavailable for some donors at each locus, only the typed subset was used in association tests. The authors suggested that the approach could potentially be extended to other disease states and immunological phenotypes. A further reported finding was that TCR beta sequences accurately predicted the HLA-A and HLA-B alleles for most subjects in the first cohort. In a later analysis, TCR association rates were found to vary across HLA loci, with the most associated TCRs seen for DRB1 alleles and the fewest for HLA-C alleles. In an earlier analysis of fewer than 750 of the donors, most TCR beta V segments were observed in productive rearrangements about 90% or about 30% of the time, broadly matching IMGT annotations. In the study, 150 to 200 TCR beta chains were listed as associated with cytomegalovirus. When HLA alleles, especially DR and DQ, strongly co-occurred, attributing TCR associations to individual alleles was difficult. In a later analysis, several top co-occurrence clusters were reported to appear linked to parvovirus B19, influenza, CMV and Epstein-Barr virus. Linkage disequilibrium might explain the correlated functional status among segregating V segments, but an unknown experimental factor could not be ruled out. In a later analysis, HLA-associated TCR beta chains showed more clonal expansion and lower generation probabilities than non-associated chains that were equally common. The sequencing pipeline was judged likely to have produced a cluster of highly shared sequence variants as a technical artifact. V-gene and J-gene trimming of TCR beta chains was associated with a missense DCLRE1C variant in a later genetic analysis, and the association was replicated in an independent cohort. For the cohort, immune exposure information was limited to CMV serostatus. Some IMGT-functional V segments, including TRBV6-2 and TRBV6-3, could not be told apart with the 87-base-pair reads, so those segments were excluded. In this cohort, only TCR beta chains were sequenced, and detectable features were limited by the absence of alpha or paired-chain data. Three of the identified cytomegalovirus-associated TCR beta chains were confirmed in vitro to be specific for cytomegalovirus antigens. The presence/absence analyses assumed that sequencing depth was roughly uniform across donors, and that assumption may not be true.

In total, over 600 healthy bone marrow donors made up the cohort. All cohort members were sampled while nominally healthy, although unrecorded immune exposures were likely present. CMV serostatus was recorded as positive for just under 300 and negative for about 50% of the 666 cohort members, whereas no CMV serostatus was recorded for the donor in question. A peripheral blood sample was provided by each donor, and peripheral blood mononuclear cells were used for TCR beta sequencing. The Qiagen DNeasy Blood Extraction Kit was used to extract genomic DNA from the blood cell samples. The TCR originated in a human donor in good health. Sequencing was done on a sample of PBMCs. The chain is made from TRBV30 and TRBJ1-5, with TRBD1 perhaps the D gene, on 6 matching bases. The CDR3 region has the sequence CAWSVQGRQPQHF. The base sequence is TGTGCCTGGAGTGTACAGGGAAGGCAGCCCCAGCATTTT. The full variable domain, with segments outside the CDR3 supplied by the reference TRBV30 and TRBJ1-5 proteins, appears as SQTIHQWPATLVQPVGSPLSLECTVEGTSNPNLYWYRQAAGRGLQLLFYSVGIGQISSEVPQNLSASRPQDRQFILSSKKLLLSDSGFYLCAWSVQGRQPQHFGDGTRLSIL.